The 7 T cell receptor beta chains below all came from one sample that was sequenced in a study of T cells after yellow fever vaccination. TCRdb passed the 5' RACE reads through MiXCR, listing each CDR3 protein once. Of a few hundred thousand distinct CDR3 sequences listed, 6.9% are singletons. Sequenced here: CD4+ T cells sorted from PBMCs, sampled 15 days after the yellow fever booster vaccination. The receptors derive from a man aged 25-45 years who received the YFV17D yellow fever vaccine.

In its sample, this clonotype was seen a few times. The CDR3 sequence is CSAGQGSLETQYF. CDR3 DNA sequence: TGCAGTGCCGGACAGGGGAGTTTAGAGACCCAGTACTTC. The rearrangement links TRBV20-1 to TRBJ2-5; 9 bases map to TRBD1. The CDR3 runs 13 residues. V was clipped by 6 bases and J by 4 bases; unmatched bases: 6. CDR1 is DFQATT, CDR2 SNEGSKA, per germline (reference sequence).

This clonotype appeared a few times. CDR3 nucleotides: TGCGCCAGCAGCTTGTGGCCTAACTATGGCTACACCTTC. Protein: CASSLWPNYGYTF. The chain has TRBV5-1 and TRBJ1-2; D call uncertain. Germline values: CDR1 SGHRS, CDR2 YFSETQ. The CDR3 has 13 amino acids. Trimming took 1 base from V and 0 from J, leaving 4 bases between them.

This clonotype was detected a few times. This sequence joins TRBV20-1 and TRBJ1-4; no clear D. CDR1 and CDR2 (germline): DFQATT, SNEGSKA (reference sequence). This CDR3 region has 11 residues. Trimming removed 3 bases from V and 5 bases from J, with 4 bases in between. The CDR3 reads CSARENEKLFF. In nucleotides, the CDR3 is TGCAGTGCTAGGGAGAATGAAAAACTGTTTTTT.

The chain has TRBV27 and TRBJ1-5, with D perhaps TRBD1 (6 bases). Trimming stripped 6 bases from V and 4 bases from J, with 10 bases between. CDR3 length equals 13 residues. The germline gives CDR1 MNHEY, CDR2 SMNVEV (reference sequence). Here the CDR3 DNA reads TGTGCCAGCAGACCGGACAGAAATCAGCCCCAGCATTTT. Translating gives CASRPDRNQPQHF.

This clonotype appeared many times. This chain links TRBV5-1 with TRBJ2-4; D is perhaps TRBD1 (5 bases). V was trimmed by 0 bases and J by 3 bases, leaving 13 bases between them. The CDR3 covers 16 residues. Germline V gene sequence: CDR1 SGHRS, CDR2 YFSETQ. Written as DNA, the CDR3 is TGCGCCAGCAGCTTGGAAGGGGCACCAGGCAAAAACATTCAGTACTTC. Translating gives CASSLEGAPGKNIQYF.

This clonotype was seen only a few times. The chain has TRBV25-1 and TRBJ1-2; D not resolved. CDR3 length: 12 residues. Trimming took 4 bases from V and 8 from J, leaving 11 bases between them. Germline-derived CDR1 and CDR2 are MGHDK and SYGVNS. The CDR3 DNA reads TGTGCCAGCAGTGGCCGGGTGAGAGGCTACACCTTC. Translation: CASSGRVRGYTF.

This clonotype came up a few times. V and J are TRBV5-1 and TRBJ2-1, with a weak D call TRBD2 (6 bases). CDR3 size: 14 residues. Trimming pared 4 bases from V and 3 bases from J, leaving 11 bases between. Germline CDR1 is SGHRS and CDR2 is YFSETQ. The CDR3 is CASSASGFYNEQFF. The CDR3 DNA reads as TGCGCCAGCAGCGCGAGCGGGTTCTACAATGAGCAGTTCTTC.